This TCR beta chain was identified in a study of blood T cell repertoires in COVID-19. Participant age was about 18 to 95 years, and participants resided in about two dozen US areas. Methods used by the authors: Amplification from reference gene primers served as the basis for estimated nucleated cell counts. Profiling relied on immunoSEQ multiplex PCR, and the TCRdb table lists in-frame clones only, not all of them. V and J calls plus clone size are reproduced from that table; the DNA served to infer D and trimming. The table includes 300,000 to 350,000 clones, 65% to 90% detected once. J gave up 1 base and V 4 bases, and 4 bases lay outside the gene matches. The CDR3 totals 14 residues. The germline V gene encodes CDR1 SGHTS and CDR2 YDEGEE.

This sequence joins TRBV5-8 and TRBJ1-1; 7 bases are a match to TRBD1. The sequencing sample was made of PBMCs or T cells enriched from blood (not recorded which). The sequence came from a woman aged 40-49 years with acute COVID-19. CDR3: CASSRGQRNTEAFF. As DNA, the CDR3 is TGTGCCAGCAGCCGGGGACAGAGGAACACTGAAGCTTTCTTT.